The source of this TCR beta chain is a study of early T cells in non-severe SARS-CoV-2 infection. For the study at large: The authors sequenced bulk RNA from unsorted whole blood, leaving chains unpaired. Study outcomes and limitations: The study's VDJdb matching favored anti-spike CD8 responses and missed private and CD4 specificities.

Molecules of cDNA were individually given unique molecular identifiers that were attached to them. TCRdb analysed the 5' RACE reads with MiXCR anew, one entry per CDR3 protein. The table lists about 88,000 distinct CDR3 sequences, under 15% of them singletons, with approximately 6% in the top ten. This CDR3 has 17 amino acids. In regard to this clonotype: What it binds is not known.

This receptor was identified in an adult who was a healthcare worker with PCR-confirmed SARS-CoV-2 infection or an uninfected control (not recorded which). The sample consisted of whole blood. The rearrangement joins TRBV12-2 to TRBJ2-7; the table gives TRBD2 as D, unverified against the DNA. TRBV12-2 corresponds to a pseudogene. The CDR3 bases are TGTGCAAGTCGCTTAGCGAACTCACTAGCGGGGGATTACGAGCAGTACTTC. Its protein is CASRLANSLAGDYEQYF.